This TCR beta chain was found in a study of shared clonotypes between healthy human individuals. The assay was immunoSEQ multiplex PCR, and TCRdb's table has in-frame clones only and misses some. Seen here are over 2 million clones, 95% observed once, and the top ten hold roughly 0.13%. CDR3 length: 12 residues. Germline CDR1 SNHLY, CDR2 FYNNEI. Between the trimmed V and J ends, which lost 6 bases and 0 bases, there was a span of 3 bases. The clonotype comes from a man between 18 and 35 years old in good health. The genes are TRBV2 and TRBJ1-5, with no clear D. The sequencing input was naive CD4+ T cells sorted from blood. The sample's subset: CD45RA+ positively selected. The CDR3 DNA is TGTGCCAGCAGGGCTAGCAATCAGCCCCAGCATTTT. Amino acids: CASRASNQPQHF.